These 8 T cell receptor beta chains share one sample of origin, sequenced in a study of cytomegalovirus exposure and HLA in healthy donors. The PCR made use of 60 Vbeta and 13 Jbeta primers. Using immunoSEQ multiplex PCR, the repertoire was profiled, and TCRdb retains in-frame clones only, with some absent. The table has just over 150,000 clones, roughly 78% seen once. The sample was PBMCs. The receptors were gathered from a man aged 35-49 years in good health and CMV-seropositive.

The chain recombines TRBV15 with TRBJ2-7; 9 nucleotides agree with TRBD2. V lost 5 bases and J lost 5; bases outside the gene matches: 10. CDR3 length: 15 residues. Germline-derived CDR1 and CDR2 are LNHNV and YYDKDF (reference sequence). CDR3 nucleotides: TGTGCCACCAGCCGCTACGGACTAGCGCTCAACGAGCAGTACTTC. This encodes CATSRYGLALNEQYF.

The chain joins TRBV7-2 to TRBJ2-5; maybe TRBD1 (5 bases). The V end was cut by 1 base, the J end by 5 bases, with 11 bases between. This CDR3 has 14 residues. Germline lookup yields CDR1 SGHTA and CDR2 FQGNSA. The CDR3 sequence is CASSLEGYLETQYF. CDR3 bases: TGTGCCAGCAGCTTAGAGGGGTATCTGGAGACCCAGTACTTC.

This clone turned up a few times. DNA of the CDR3: TGCGCCAGCAGCCAAGAATGGGGACAGGGCTTTAACACCATATATTTT. This gives the protein CASSQEWGQGFNTIYF. This chain uses TRBV4-1 with TRBJ1-3; 9 bases map to TRBD1. The V gene end was trimmed by 0 bases and the J gene end by 7 bases; junction bases not matched to a gene: 7. The CDR3 extends over 16 amino acids. Germline CDR1 and CDR2: MGHRA and YSYEKL.

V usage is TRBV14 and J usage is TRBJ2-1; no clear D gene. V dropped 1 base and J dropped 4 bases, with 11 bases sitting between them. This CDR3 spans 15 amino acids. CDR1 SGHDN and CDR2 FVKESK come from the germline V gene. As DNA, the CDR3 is TGTGCCAGCAGCCAAGCTAGATTAGCTTACAATGAGCAGTTCTTC. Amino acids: CASSQARLAYNEQFF. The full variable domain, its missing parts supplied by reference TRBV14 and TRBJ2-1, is EAGVTQFPSHSVIEKGQTVTLRCDPISGHDNLYWYRRVMGKEIKFLLHFVKESKQDESGMPNNRFLAERTGGTYSTLKVQPAELEDSGVYFCASSQARLAYNEQFFGPGTRLTVL.

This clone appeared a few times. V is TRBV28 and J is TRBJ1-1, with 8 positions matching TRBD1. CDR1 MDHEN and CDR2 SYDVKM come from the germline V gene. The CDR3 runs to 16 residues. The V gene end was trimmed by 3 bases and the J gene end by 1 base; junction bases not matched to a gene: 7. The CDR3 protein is CASSLGWQGANTEAFF. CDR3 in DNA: TGTGCCAGCAGTTTGGGGTGGCAGGGGGCGAACACTGAAGCTTTCTTT.

The CDR3, as DNA: TGTGCCAGCAGTGAAGATTGGGCGCGTTCGAATAATTCACCCCTCCACTTT. Translating it yields CASSEDWARSNNSPLHF. The chain is built from TRBV6-1 and TRBJ1-6; D gene unclear. The CDR3 runs to 17 residues. V lost 1 base and J 5 bases, leaving 15 bases between the germline ends. Per germline, CDR1 MNHNS and CDR2 SASEGT.

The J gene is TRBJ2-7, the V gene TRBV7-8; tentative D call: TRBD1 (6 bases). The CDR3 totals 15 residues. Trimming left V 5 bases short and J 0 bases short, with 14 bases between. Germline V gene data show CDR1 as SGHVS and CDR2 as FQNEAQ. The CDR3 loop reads CASSLRTAISYEQYF. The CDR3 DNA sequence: TGTGCCAGCAGCCTCCGGACAGCTATCTCCTACGAGCAGTACTTC. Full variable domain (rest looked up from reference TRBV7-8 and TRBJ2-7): GAGVSQSPRYKVAKRGQDVALRCDPISGHVSLFWYQQALGQGPEFLTYFQNEAQLDKSGLPSDRFFAERPEGSVSTLKIQRTQQEDSAVYLCASSLRTAISYEQYFGPGTRLTVT.

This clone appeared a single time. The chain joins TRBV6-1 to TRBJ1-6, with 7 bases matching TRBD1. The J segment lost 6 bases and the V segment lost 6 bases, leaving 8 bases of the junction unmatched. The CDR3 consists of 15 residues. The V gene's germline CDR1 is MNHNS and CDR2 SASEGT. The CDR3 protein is CASRADRAGNSPLHF. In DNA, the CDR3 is TGTGCCAGCAGAGCCGACAGGGCTGGTAATTCACCCCTCCACTTT.